The 29 T cell receptor beta chains below all came from one sample that was sequenced in a study of response to subunit inactivated influenza vaccine. TCRdb re-called the RT-PCR reads with MiXCR, one entry per CDR3 protein. The data show 530,000 or so distinct CDR3 sequences, 12% to 15% seen once. Here the sequenced sample was PBMCs from blood, taken 11 to 12 days after vaccination. The receptors come from a man in his fifties or sixties who received an inactivated influenza vaccine.

This clonotype has more than one count but fewer than ten. J is TRBJ1-1 and V is TRBV7-9; D gene unclear. This CDR3 has 12 residues. Germline V gene data show CDR1 as SEHNR and CDR2 as FQNEAQ (reference sequence). V was pared by 4 bases and J by 7 bases, with 10 bases between. CDR3 residues: CASSSGFGEAFF. The DNA of the CDR3 is TGTGCCAGCAGCTCCGGTTTCGGTGAAGCTTTCTTT.

The rearrangement links TRBV5-1 to TRBJ2-1; 11 bases are a match to TRBD2. Germline V gene lookup returns CDR1 SGHRS and CDR2 YFSETQ. CDR3 length equals 16 residues. After removal of 4 bases from V and 4 bases from J, the junction contained 7 bases not matched to a gene. The CDR3 bases are TGCGCCAGCAGCCTTCCTAGCGGGAGGACTTACAATGAGCAGTTCTTC. Its protein product is CASSLPSGRTYNEQFF. Full variable domain (rest looked up from reference TRBV5-1 and TRBJ2-1): KAGVTQTPRYLIKTRGQQVTLSCSPISGHRSVSWYQQTPGQGLQFLFEYFSETQRNKGNFPGRFSGRQFSNSRSEMNVSTLELGDSALYLCASSLPSGRTYNEQFFGPGTRLTVL.

The CDR3 region has the DNA TGCAGCGTCTACCGTAGGACAGGGCCCTACGAGCAGTACTTC. Residues: CSVYRRTGPYEQYF. This sequence joins TRBV29-1 and TRBJ2-7, with 8 bases that match TRBD1. The V gene end was trimmed by 6 bases and the J gene end by 2 bases; junction bases not matched to a gene: 9. The length of the CDR3 is 14 residues. Germline V gene sequence: CDR1 SQVTM, CDR2 ANQGSEA.

This clonotype showed up many times. The chain employs TRBV20-1 and TRBJ2-1; tentatively, D is TRBD1 (6 bases). Germline assignment: CDR1 DFQATT and CDR2 SNEGSKA (reference sequence). The length of the CDR3 is 13 residues. V was trimmed by 2 bases and J by 8 bases, leaving 13 bases between them. CDR3 DNA sequence: TGCAGTGCTAGACGCCGGGACACCCATGAGCAGTTCTTC. This encodes CSARRRDTHEQFF.

This chain connects TRBV28 to TRBJ1-5; no clear D. Germline-derived CDR1 and CDR2 are MDHEN and SYDVKM. V lost 5 bases, J lost 5 bases, and 13 bases lay in between. The CDR3 has 14 amino acids. The CDR3 sequence is CASSDRGRYQPQHF. The DNA for the CDR3 is TGTGCCAGCAGTGACCGTGGACGGTATCAGCCCCAGCATTTT.

The sample holds a few counts of this clonotype. The chain couples TRBV6-1 to TRBJ1-5; D gene unclear. Trimming took off 5 bases at V and 0 bases at J, with 11 bases between the two ends. CDR1 is MNHNS, CDR2 SASEGT, per germline. CDR3 size: 15 residues. This chain's CDR3 is CASSPPGRSNQPQHF. The CDR3 nucleotides are TGTGCCAGCAGTCCCCCTGGGCGTAGCAATCAGCCCCAGCATTTT.

This clonotype was detected a few times. This chain connects TRBV20-1 to TRBJ1-2; D may be TRBD1 (5 bases). Germline CDR1 reads DFQATT; CDR2 reads SNEGSKA (reference sequence). This CDR3 has 17 amino acids. V lost 0 bases and J lost 2, with 19 bases in between. The CDR3 loop is CSARDRETDRSNYGYTF. In DNA form, the CDR3 reads TGCAGTGCTAGAGATCGGGAGACAGATCGTTCCAACTATGGCTACACCTTC.

This clonotype was counted a few times. The V gene is TRBV23-1, the J gene TRBJ2-5, with unresolved D. TRBV23-1 is reported as an ORF; its role is uncertain. The CDR3 contains 15 residues. Trimming cost V 2 bases and J 5 bases, with 15 bases left between them. As DNA, the CDR3 is TGCGCCAGCAGTCAAACCTCAATGGTATTCGAGACCCAGTACTTC. Residues: CASSQTSMVFETQYF.

The rearrangement uses TRBV5-1 and TRBJ2-7; TRBD2 agrees at 7 bases. The V and J ends lost 3 bases and 4 bases, in that order; junction bases with no gene match: 7. The CDR3 has 14 amino acids. CDR1 and CDR2 (germline): SGHRS, YFSETQ. The CDR3 is CASSWGGDFYEQYF. The CDR3 nucleotides are TGCGCCAGCAGCTGGGGGGGGGATTTTTACGAGCAGTACTTC. Drawing the rest from reference TRBV5-1 and TRBJ2-7, the complete variable domain is KAGVTQTPRYLIKTRGQQVTLSCSPISGHRSVSWYQQTPGQGLQFLFEYFSETQRNKGNFPGRFSGRQFSNSRSEMNVSTLELGDSALYLCASSWGGDFYEQYFGPGTRLTVT.

The rearrangement joins TRBV5-5 to TRBJ1-1; D gene ambiguous. The V and J ends lost 0 bases and 0 bases respectively, with 9 bases between them. This CDR3 has 15 amino acids. The germline gives CDR1 SGHKS, CDR2 YYEKEE (reference sequence). The CDR3 DNA sequence: TGTGCCAGCAGCTTGGTTGCGGTAATGAACACTGAAGCTTTCTTT. This codes for CASSLVAVMNTEAFF.

V is TRBV20-1 and J is TRBJ2-1, with 14 bases matching TRBD2. With V trimmed by 3 bases and J by 6 bases, 13 bases remained unmatched. CDR3 length equals 18 residues. From germline, CDR1 is DFQATT and CDR2 SNEGSKA (reference sequence). The CDR3 DNA sequence: TGCAGTGCTAGTGATCTTCCGGGACTAGCGGGGGTCGGCAATGAGCAGTTCTTC. It is translated as CSASDLPGLAGVGNEQFF.

The DNA for the CDR3 is TGCGCCAGCAGCCAAGATCCTGGTCCTGCGGGAGATACGCAGTATTTT. Translating gives CASSQDPGPAGDTQYF. V is TRBV4-1 and J is TRBJ2-3; weak D call: TRBD2 (5 bases). Trimming left V 0 bases short and J 5 bases short, with 15 bases between. Germline lookup yields CDR1 MGHRA and CDR2 YSYEKL. The CDR3 has 16 amino acids.

The chain combines TRBV18 with TRBJ2-5; tentatively, D is TRBD1 (6 bases). There are 15 residues in the CDR3. Germline loops: CDR1 KGHSH, CDR2 LQKENI. V gave up 5 bases and J gave up 2 bases, with 15 bases separating them. The CDR3 loop is CASSTGTLSQETQYF. The CDR3, as DNA: TGTGCCAGCTCAACGGGGACACTCTCTCAAGAGACCCAGTACTTC.

The genes are TRBV29-1 and TRBJ1-6; unclear D gene. Germline V gene data show CDR1 as SQVTM and CDR2 as ANQGSEA. The CDR3 runs 12 residues. Between the trimmed V and J ends, which lost 7 bases and 10 bases, there was a span of 14 bases. The CDR3 sequence: CSAGHADSPLHF. CDR3 DNA sequence: TGCAGCGCCGGGCATGCGGACTCACCCCTCCACTTT.

The chain joins TRBV23-1 to TRBJ2-2; TRBD2 agrees at 9 bases. TRBV23-1 qualifies as an ORF whose function is uncertain. The CDR3 consists of 15 residues. J was trimmed by 9 bases and V by 5 bases; bases with no gene match: 10. The CDR3 loop reads CASSSPGTSLRELFF. CDR3 sequence (DNA): TGCGCCAGCAGTTCCCCCGGGACTAGCCTAAGGGAGCTGTTTTTT.

The V and J genes are TRBV20-1 and TRBJ2-2; 7 nucleotides match TRBD2. The CDR3 contains 16 residues. From germline, CDR1 is DFQATT and CDR2 SNEGSKA (reference sequence). J was trimmed by 7 bases and V by 0 bases; bases with no gene match: 11. The CDR3 loop is CSARDLRQGGNGELFF. In DNA, the CDR3 is TGCAGTGCTAGAGATCTACGGCAGGGAGGGAACGGGGAGCTGTTTTTT.

This clonotype was counted a few times. The chain employs TRBV27 and TRBJ2-1, with a possible D match to TRBD2 (6 bases). Germline-derived CDR1 and CDR2 are MNHEY and SMNVEV (reference sequence). This CDR3 spans 13 amino acids. V was trimmed by 5 bases and J by 10 bases, leaving 15 bases between them. CDR3 loop: CASSPGLLPEQFF. The CDR3, as DNA: TGTGCCAGCAGTCCGGGACTTCTCCCAGAGCAGTTCTTC.

This sequence joins TRBV14 and TRBJ1-1; D is perhaps TRBD1 (6 bases). Germline V gene data show CDR1 as SGHDN and CDR2 as FVKESK. Trimming left V 4 bases short and J 5 bases short, with 17 bases between. The CDR3 consists of 15 residues. The CDR3 reads CASSPFSGGRTEAFF. CDR3 nucleotide sequence: TGTGCCAGCAGCCCTTTCTCCGGGGGGCGGACTGAAGCTTTCTTT.

This chain uses TRBV6-5 with TRBJ1-6; possible D gene TRBD1, 6 bases. Germline CDR1 and CDR2: MNHEY and SVGAGI. The CDR3 is 18 amino acids. Trimming cost V 0 bases and J 4 bases, with 16 bases left between them. The CDR3 reads CASSYSGRKGGYNSPLHF. CDR3 DNA sequence: TGTGCCAGCAGTTACTCCGGGCGCAAGGGGGGATATAATTCACCCCTCCACTTT.

Ten or more counts support this clonotype. The chain uses TRBV5-1 and TRBJ2-7; maybe TRBD1 (6 bases). This CDR3 is 14 amino acids long. V lost 1 base and J 6 bases, leaving 14 bases between the germline ends. CDR1 and CDR2 from the germline V gene are SGHRS and YFSETQ. Here the CDR3 reads CASSLLAGDGEQYF. CDR3 in DNA: TGCGCCAGCAGCTTGCTAGCAGGGGATGGCGAGCAGTACTTC.

The J gene is TRBJ2-7, the V gene TRBV10-3; 7 bases match TRBD2. Per the germline V gene, CDR1 is ENHRY and CDR2 is SYGVKD. The CDR3 is made up of 13 amino acids. J lost 4 bases, V lost 6 bases, and 6 bases had no gene match. As DNA, the CDR3 is TGTGCCATCAGGGGGGAGGGGTCTTACGAGCAGTACTTC. Encoded protein: CAIRGEGSYEQYF.

This clonotype came up a few times. The rearrangement joins TRBV27 to TRBJ1-1; possible D gene TRBD1, 5 bases. The ends were cut back, 7 bases at V and 1 base at J, with 22 bases in the middle. CDR3 length: 17 amino acids. Germline V gene sequence: CDR1 MNHEY, CDR2 SMNVEV (reference sequence). The CDR3 DNA is TGTGCCAGCACCACCCGGGACTCCGGGCGGAAGAACACTGAAGCTTTCTTT. Encoded protein: CASTTRDSGRKNTEAFF.

This clonotype was recorded many times. The rearrangement joins TRBV9 to TRBJ1-3; D unresolved. Trimming shortened V by 2 bases and J by 0 bases, and 6 bases separated the two germline ends. CDR1 SGDLS and CDR2 YYNGEE come from the germline V gene. The CDR3 consists of 14 residues. This chain's CDR3 is CASSVGSSGNTIYF. In DNA form, the CDR3 reads TGTGCCAGCAGCGTGGGGAGCTCTGGAAACACCATATATTTT.

The gene calls are TRBV7-2 and TRBJ1-2; D perhaps matches TRBD1 (5 bases). This CDR3 comprises 16 residues. V lost 1 base to trimming and J lost 4 bases, with 16 bases between them. Germline CDR1 is SGHTA and CDR2 is FQGNSA. CDR3 region: CASSLDGQWGFYGYTF. The CDR3 region has the DNA TGTGCCAGCAGCTTAGATGGCCAATGGGGGTTCTATGGCTACACCTTC.

CDR3 region: CASSLNPGTSYNEQFF. The CDR3 DNA reads TGTGCCAGCAGCTTAAACCCCGGGACCAGCTACAATGAGCAGTTCTTC. The J gene is TRBJ2-1, the V gene TRBV7-6; D tentatively reads TRBD1 or TRBD2 (5 bases each). The CDR3 consists of 16 residues. Germline V gene lookup returns CDR1 SGHVS and CDR2 FNYEAQ. The V end lost 2 bases, the J end lost 3 bases, and 14 bases lay between the germline ends.

This clonotype has more than one count but fewer than ten. V gene TRBV2 combines with J gene TRBJ1-4; D remains unclear. There are 12 residues in the CDR3. The V end lost 11 bases, the J end lost 8 bases, and 15 bases lay between the germline ends. Germline V gives CDR1 SNHLY, CDR2 FYNNEI. The CDR3 region is CAAGREDEKLFF. Written as DNA, the CDR3 is TGTGCCGCCGGGCGAGAAGACGAAAAACTGTTTTTT. Together with reference TRBV2 and TRBJ1-4, the CDR3 gives the full variable domain: EPEVTQTPSHQVTQMGQEVILRCVPISNHLYFYWYRQILGQKVEFLVSFYNNEISEKSEIFDDQFSVERPDGSNFTLKIRSTKLEDSAMYFCAAGREDEKLFFGSGTQLSVL.

This chain links TRBV28 with TRBJ1-6; tentatively, D is TRBD1 (6 bases). CDR1 is MDHEN and CDR2 is SYDVKM in the germline V gene. The CDR3 consists of 13 residues. V shed 6 bases and J shed 7 bases, with 10 bases lying between them. The CDR3 reads CASSQGNNSPLHF. The CDR3 region has the DNA TGTGCCAGCAGCCAGGGGAACAATTCACCCCTCCACTTT.

This clonotype was found a few times. It may be a read error: a sequence one base away is much more abundant. This chain joins TRBV12-3 or TRBV12-4 and TRBJ1-1, with D hard to call. CDR3 length equals 13 residues. Between the trimmed V and J ends, which lost 4 bases and 0 bases, there was a span of 6 bases. CDR3 amino acids: CASSSRVNTEAFF. CDR3 bases: TGTGCCAGCAGTTCAAGGGTGAACACTGAAGCTTTCTTT.

The CDR3 DNA is TGTGCCAGCTCACCCTCTGGACGGCTGAACACCGGGGAGCTGTTTTTT. This gives the protein CASSPSGRLNTGELFF. The chain joins TRBV18 to TRBJ2-2; D gene uncertain. The V gene's germline CDR1 is KGHSH and CDR2 LQKENI. The CDR3 has 16 amino acids. The germline V and J ends were trimmed by 3 bases and 1 base, with 12 bases remaining between them.